Presented here are 25 T cell receptor beta chains from one specimen sequenced in a study of response to subunit inactivated influenza vaccine. TCRdb re-analysed the RT-PCR reads in MiXCR, keeping a single row per CDR3 protein. The table has fewer than 700,000 distinct CDR3 sequences, 10% to 15% seen once. This material consisted of PBMCs from blood, taken 35 to 45 days after vaccination. The receptors were gathered from a man in his fifties who received an inactivated influenza vaccine.

This clonotype came up a few times. V and J are TRBV5-6 and TRBJ2-3, with TRBD1 identical over 9 bases. The CDR3 spans 14 residues. Trimming took 4 bases from V and 6 from J; bases not matched to a gene: 6. From germline, CDR1 is SGHDT and CDR2 YYEEEE. Here the CDR3 DNA reads TGTGCCAGCAGCATACAGGGGGCGTTTGATACGCAGTATTTT. It is translated as CASSIQGAFDTQYF.

This clonotype was counted only a few times. The gene calls are TRBV7-8 and TRBJ2-5; D may be TRBD2 (6 bases). This CDR3 region has 16 residues. Germline CDR1 is SGHVS and CDR2 is FQNEAQ. Trimming cost V 4 bases and J 2 bases, with 17 bases left between them. Here the CDR3 DNA reads TGTGCCAGCAGCTCACGGCCTAGCGTTATACAAGAGACCCAGTACTTC. It yields the protein CASSSRPSVIQETQYF. The complete variable domain, with remaining parts taken from reference TRBV7-8 and TRBJ2-5, reads GAGVSQSPRYKVAKRGQDVALRCDPISGHVSLFWYQQALGQGPEFLTYFQNEAQLDKSGLPSDRFFAERPEGSVSTLKIQRTQQEDSAVYLCASSSRPSVIQETQYFGPGTRLLVL.

The J gene is TRBJ2-1, the V gene TRBV24-1; TRBD2 matches 9 bases. CDR1 is KGHDR and CDR2 is SFDVKD in the germline V gene. CDR3 size: 16 residues. J lost 4 bases, V lost 2 bases, and 5 bases had no gene match. The CDR3 region has the DNA TGTGCCACCAGTGATTCTAGCGGGGACCATTACAATGAGCAGTTCTTC. Its translation is CATSDSSGDHYNEQFF.

The J gene is TRBJ2-7, the V gene TRBV29-1; 9 positions agree with TRBD2. The CDR3 is 14 amino acids. Trimming cost V 4 bases and J 4 bases; bases outside gene matches: 8. CDR1 is SQVTM and CDR2 is ANQGSEA in the germline V gene. CDR3: CSVAAGGPMYEQYF. DNA for the CDR3: TGCAGCGTTGCTGCGGGAGGGCCAATGTACGAGCAGTACTTC.

The V and J genes are TRBV5-4 and TRBJ2-1; 10 bases align to TRBD2. Per the germline V gene, CDR1 is SGHNT and CDR2 is YYREEE (reference sequence). The CDR3 spans 16 residues. V trimming: 0 bases; J trimming: 5 bases; junction bases outside the gene matches: 5. The CDR3: CASSLGASGGNNEQFF. The CDR3 DNA reads TGTGCCAGCAGCTTGGGAGCTAGCGGGGGAAACAATGAGCAGTTCTTC.

A few counts support this clonotype. The V and J genes are TRBV6-5 and TRBJ2-2; 10 nucleotides line up with TRBD2. The trim removed 0 bases at V and 0 bases at J, leaving 1 base unmatched. The CDR3 contains 17 residues. The V gene's germline CDR1 is MNHEY and CDR2 SVGAGI. The CDR3 sequence: CASSYSGTSANTGELFF. CDR3 bases: TGTGCCAGCAGTTACTCCGGGACTAGCGCGAACACCGGGGAGCTGTTTTTT.

This clonotype was found a few times. The chain recombines TRBV4-3 with TRBJ2-3; D gene uncertain. The CDR3 covers 15 residues. V lost 0 bases, J lost 2 bases, and 9 bases lay in between. CDR1 LGHNA and CDR2 YSLEER come from the germline V gene. The CDR3 DNA follows: TGCGCCAGCAGCCAAGAGTCTGCCTCCACAGATACGCAGTATTTT. Translated: CASSQESASTDTQYF.

Note on this clonotype: A single base separates this from a much larger clone, so it may be a read error. V and J are TRBV7-9 and TRBJ2-1, with D unclear. Germline V gene sequence: CDR1 SEHNR, CDR2 FQNEAQ (reference sequence). The CDR3 spans 12 residues. Trimming left V 7 bases short and J 7 bases short, with 11 bases between. CDR3 sequence: CASILLANEQFF. The CDR3, as DNA: TGTGCCAGCATCCTACTTGCTAATGAGCAGTTCTTC.

This clonotype came up a few times. The genes are TRBV9 and TRBJ2-3; maybe TRBD1 (5 bases). The CDR3 is 15 residues long. Per germline, CDR1 SGDLS and CDR2 YYNGEE. V gave up 5 bases and J gave up 3 bases, with 16 bases separating them. The CDR3 loop reads CASSLWWGRTDTQYF. DNA of the CDR3: TGTGCCAGCAGTCTTTGGTGGGGCCGGACAGATACGCAGTATTTT.

This clonotype was recorded a few times. The chain uses TRBV6-6 and TRBJ2-1, with D possibly TRBD2 on 6 matching bases. The CDR3 length is 13 residues. Germline assignment: CDR1 MNHNY and CDR2 SVGAGI (reference sequence). Trimming pared 5 bases from V and 5 bases from J, leaving 10 bases between. CDR3 nucleotides: TGTGCCAGCAGTCCCACTAGCAACAATGAGCAGTTCTTC. Translation gives CASSPTSNNEQFF.

The sample holds a few counts of this clonotype. The gene calls are TRBV29-1 and TRBJ2-2; 11 bases fit TRBD2. Per germline, CDR1 SQVTM and CDR2 ANQGSEA. V dropped 2 bases and J dropped 0; count of bases not matched to a gene: 2. The CDR3 is 16 residues long. The CDR3 sequence: CSVELAGGPNTGELFF. CDR3 DNA: TGCAGCGTTGAATTAGCGGGGGGGCCGAACACCGGGGAGCTGTTTTTT.

This clonotype has just a few counts. The chain has TRBV6-2 or TRBV6-3 and TRBJ2-7, with 8 bases matching TRBD1. The junction had 4 bases not matched to a gene; V was cut back by 4 bases and J by 2 bases. There are 14 residues in the CDR3. Germline CDR1 reads MNHEY; CDR2 reads SVGEGT. CDR3 protein: CASSWTGQPYEQYF. For the CDR3, the DNA is TGTGCCAGCAGTTGGACAGGGCAACCCTACGAGCAGTACTTC.

This sequence joins TRBV11-2 and TRBJ2-7; 9 positions agree with TRBD2. The CDR3 is 20 amino acids. Germline V lookup: CDR1 SGHAT, CDR2 FQNNGV. V shed 3 bases, J shed 2 bases, and the junction held 20 bases outside the gene matches. The DNA of the CDR3 is TGTGCCAGCAGCTTGAGTGGTGGGATAGCGGGGGCTTACCCCACCTACGAGCAGTACTTC. Protein: CASSLSGGIAGAYPTYEQYF.

This clonotype was seen a few times. V gene TRBV7-2 combines with J gene TRBJ2-2, with D tentatively TRBD1 (5 bases). The CDR3 totals 13 residues. Germline V gene lookup returns CDR1 SGHTA and CDR2 FQGNSA. V was pared by 8 bases and J by 6 bases, with 13 bases between. CDR3 residues: CASGGAGAGELFF. CDR3 nucleotide sequence: TGTGCCAGCGGTGGGGCAGGAGCCGGGGAGCTGTTTTTT.

The chain couples TRBV6-1 to TRBJ1-2; weak D call: TRBD1 (5 bases). V lost 8 bases to trimming and J lost 4 bases, with 26 bases between them. CDR1 and CDR2 from the germline V gene are MNHNS and SASEGT. The CDR3 sequence is 17 residues long. CDR3: CASRREAGRKGFYGYTF. In DNA, the CDR3 is TGTGCCAGCCGTAGAGAGGCAGGGCGTAAGGGGTTCTATGGCTACACCTTC.

The J gene is TRBJ2-6, the V gene TRBV10-3; D not resolved. CDR3 length equals 14 residues. V lost 8 bases and J 0 bases, leaving 8 bases between the germline ends. The germline V gene encodes CDR1 ENHRY and CDR2 SYGVKD. The CDR3 DNA sequence: TGTGCCATCCAAAGCAGCTCTGGGGCCAACGTCCTGACTTTC. Translating gives CAIQSSSGANVLTF.

The table lists this clonotype with a few counts. The chain uses TRBV5-1 and TRBJ2-5; 12 bases line up with TRBD1. CDR3 length: 15 amino acids. With V trimmed by 4 bases and J by 4 bases, 5 bases remained unmatched. The germline V gene encodes CDR1 SGHRS and CDR2 YFSETQ. As DNA, the CDR3 is TGCGCCAGCAGCAAGGGACAGGGGGCCGTAGAGACCCAGTACTTC. Translating it yields CASSKGQGAVETQYF.

The chain recombines TRBV5-1 with TRBJ2-1; 8 bases match TRBD1. This CDR3 has 16 residues. V lost 4 bases to trimming and J lost 8 bases; unmatched junction nucleotides: 14. The germline gives CDR1 SGHRS, CDR2 YFSETQ. Here the CDR3 reads CASSPLWAGGKDEQFF. Written as DNA, the CDR3 is TGCGCCAGCAGCCCGCTTTGGGCAGGGGGCAAAGATGAGCAGTTCTTC.

There are a few counts of this clonotype. V is TRBV16 and J is TRBJ2-7; TRBD1 aligns across 11 bases. Germline V gene sequence: CDR1 KGHSY, CDR2 FQNENV. There are 14 residues in the CDR3. Trimming removed 4 bases from V and 6 bases from J; junction bases left unmatched: 5. CDR3 loop: CASSRDRGAREQYF. CDR3 DNA: TGTGCCAGCAGCCGGGACAGGGGGGCCCGCGAGCAGTACTTC.

The sample holds a few counts of this clonotype. This rearrangement joins TRBV12-3 or TRBV12-4 to TRBJ1-6; TRBD1 is a possible D gene (6 bases). Trimming took 6 bases from V and 6 from J, leaving 15 bases between them. This CDR3 has 15 residues. In DNA form, the CDR3 reads TGTGCCAGCAGCACCCCACAGGGTCTTAATTCACCCCTCCACTTT. It specifies CASSTPQGLNSPLHF.

The chain carries TRBV5-1 and TRBJ2-5; 8 positions match TRBD2. Germline V gene lookup returns CDR1 SGHRS and CDR2 YFSETQ. The CDR3 contains 16 residues. With 1 base clipped from V and 4 bases from J, the junction kept 9 bases outside the gene matches. The CDR3 loop is CASSLPGLGGGETQYF. CDR3 nucleotides: TGCGCCAGCAGCTTGCCGGGACTAGGAGGGGGAGAGACCCAGTACTTC.

This clonotype was counted ten times or more. V gene TRBV6-1 combines with J gene TRBJ2-1; D call uncertain. The CDR3 is made up of 14 amino acids. CDR1 is MNHNS, CDR2 SASEGT, per germline. The V gene lost 10 bases and the J gene lost 0 bases, with 13 bases spanning the gap. CDR3 sequence: CAIRTPDSYNEQFF. The CDR3 DNA reads as TGTGCCATCAGAACACCGGACTCCTACAATGAGCAGTTCTTC.

This clonotype has at least ten counts. V and J are TRBV7-2 and TRBJ2-3, with TRBD1 identical over 7 bases. Trimming removed 4 bases from V and 6 bases from J; junction bases left unmatched: 4. Germline V gene data show CDR1 as SGHTA and CDR2 as FQGNSA. The CDR3 covers 13 residues. CDR3 DNA sequence: TGTGCCAGCAGCTCCCAGACAGGGGATACGCAGTATTTT. Protein product: CASSSQTGDTQYF.

The rearrangement uses TRBV12-2 and TRBJ2-3; TRBD2, the table's D call, was not compared with the DNA. TRBV12-2 is tagged as a pseudogene. CDR3 length equals 17 residues. CDR3 loop: CASRSCSGLAGTDMQYF. The CDR3 nucleotides are TGTGCAAGTCGCTCTTGTTCCGGACTAGCGGGCACAGATATGCAGTATTTT.

This clonotype was seen more than once but under ten times. This chain connects TRBV6-1 to TRBJ1-1; tentative D call: TRBD1 (5 bases). Trimming cost V 3 bases and J 6 bases, with 17 bases left between them. CDR3 size: 15 residues. Looked up from germline, CDR1 is MNHNS and CDR2 is SASEGT. For the CDR3, the DNA is TGTGCCAGCAGTGATCAGGGCCTAAGGTTGGCTGAAGCTTTCTTT. Translating it yields CASSDQGLRLAEAFF.